This T cell receptor beta chain was identified during a study of CD8 T cells in ankylosing spondylitis. Germline V gene sequence: CDR1 KGHDR, CDR2 SFDVKD. The CDR3 length is 19 residues. The ends were cut back, 0 bases at V and 3 bases at J, with 23 bases in the middle. In making TCR beta libraries, quantitative 5'-RACE with molecular barcodes was used. In TCRdb, the 5' RACE reads were re-called with MiXCR into one record per CDR3 protein. The sample shows hundreds of thousands of distinct CDR3 sequences, 12% of them seen only once. This clonotype was detected a few times. As yet, its antigen is unknown. Overall study results and limits: Some of the motif variants had earlier been found in reactive arthritis patients' fluid and blood. Disease-associated clonotypes exhibited CD8+ identity and were relatively infrequent in peripheral blood. Within ankylosing spondylitis blood, a TCR beta motif made up of several highly homologous variants appeared to be characteristic. The authors reported significant enrichment of disease-linked clones in matched ankylosing spondylitis synovial fluid.

The sequence came from a male donor with ankylosing spondylitis. Sequencing was performed on blood, either unsorted or a sorted T cell fraction (not recorded which). The chain joins TRBV24-1 to TRBJ2-7; D is perhaps TRBD2 (7 bases). The DNA for the CDR3 is TGTGCCACCAGTGATTTGGAGGACAGAGCAACTCCGGGGGGCTACGAGCAGTACTTC. Amino acid sequence: CATSDLEDRATPGGYEQYF.